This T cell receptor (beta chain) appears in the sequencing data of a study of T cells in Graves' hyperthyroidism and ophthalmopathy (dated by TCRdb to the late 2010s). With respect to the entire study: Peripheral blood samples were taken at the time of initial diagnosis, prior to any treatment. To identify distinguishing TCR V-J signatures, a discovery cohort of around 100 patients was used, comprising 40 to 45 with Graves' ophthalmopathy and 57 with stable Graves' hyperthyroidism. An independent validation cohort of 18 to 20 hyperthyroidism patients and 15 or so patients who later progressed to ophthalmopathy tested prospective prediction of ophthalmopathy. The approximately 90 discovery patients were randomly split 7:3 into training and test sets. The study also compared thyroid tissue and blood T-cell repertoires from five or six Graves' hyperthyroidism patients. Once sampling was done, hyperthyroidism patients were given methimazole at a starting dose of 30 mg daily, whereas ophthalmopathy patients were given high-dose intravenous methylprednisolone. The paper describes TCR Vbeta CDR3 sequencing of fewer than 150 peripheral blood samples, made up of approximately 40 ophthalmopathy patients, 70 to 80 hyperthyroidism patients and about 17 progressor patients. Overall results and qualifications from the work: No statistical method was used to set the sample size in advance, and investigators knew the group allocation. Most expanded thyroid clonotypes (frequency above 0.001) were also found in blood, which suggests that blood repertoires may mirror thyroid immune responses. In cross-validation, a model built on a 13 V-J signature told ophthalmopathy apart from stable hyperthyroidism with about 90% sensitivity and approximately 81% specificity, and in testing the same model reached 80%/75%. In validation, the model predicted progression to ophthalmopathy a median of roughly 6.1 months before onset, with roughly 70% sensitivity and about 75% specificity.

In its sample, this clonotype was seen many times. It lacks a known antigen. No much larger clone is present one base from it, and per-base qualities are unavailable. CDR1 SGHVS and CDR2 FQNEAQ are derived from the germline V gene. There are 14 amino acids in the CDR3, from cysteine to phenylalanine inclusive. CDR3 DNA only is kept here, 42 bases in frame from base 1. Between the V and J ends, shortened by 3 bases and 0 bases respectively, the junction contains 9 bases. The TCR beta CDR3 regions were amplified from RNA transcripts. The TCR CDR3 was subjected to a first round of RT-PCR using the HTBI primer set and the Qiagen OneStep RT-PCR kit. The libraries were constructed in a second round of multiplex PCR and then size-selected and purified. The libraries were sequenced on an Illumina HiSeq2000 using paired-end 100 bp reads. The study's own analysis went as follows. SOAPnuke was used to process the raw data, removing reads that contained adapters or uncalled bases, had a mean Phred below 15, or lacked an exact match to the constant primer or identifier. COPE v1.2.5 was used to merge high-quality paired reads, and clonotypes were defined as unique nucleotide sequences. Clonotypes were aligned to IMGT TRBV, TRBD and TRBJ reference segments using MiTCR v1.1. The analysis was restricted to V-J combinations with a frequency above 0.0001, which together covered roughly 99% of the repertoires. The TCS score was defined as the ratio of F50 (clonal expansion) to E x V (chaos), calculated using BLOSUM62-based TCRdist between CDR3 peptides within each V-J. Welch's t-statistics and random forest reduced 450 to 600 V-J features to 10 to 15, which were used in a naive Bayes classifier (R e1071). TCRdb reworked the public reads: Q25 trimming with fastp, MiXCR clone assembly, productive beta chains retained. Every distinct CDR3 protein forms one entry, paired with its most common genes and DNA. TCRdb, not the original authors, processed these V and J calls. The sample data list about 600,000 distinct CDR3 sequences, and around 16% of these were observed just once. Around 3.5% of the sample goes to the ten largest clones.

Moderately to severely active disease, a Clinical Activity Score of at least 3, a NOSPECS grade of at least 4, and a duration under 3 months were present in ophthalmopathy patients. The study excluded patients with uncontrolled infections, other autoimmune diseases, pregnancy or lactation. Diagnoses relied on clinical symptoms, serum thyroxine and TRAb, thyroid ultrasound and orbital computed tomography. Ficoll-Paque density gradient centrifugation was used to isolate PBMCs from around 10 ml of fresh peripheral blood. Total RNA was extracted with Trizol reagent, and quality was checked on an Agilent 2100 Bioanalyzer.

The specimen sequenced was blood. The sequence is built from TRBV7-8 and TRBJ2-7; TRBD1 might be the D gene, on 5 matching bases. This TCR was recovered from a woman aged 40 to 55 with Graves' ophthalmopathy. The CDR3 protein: CASSLGRFSYEQYF. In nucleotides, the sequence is TGTGCCAGCAGCTTGGGGCGCTTCTCCTACGAGCAGTACTTC.